This T cell receptor beta chain originates from a study of T cell responses to AZD1222 COVID-19 vaccine. Study-wide findings and caveats: A reported finding is that nearly half of spike-specific TCRs target unmutated variant regions. An increase in Spike-specific TCR breadth and depth was observed after two AZD1222 doses.

Points on this clone: Its antigen is currently unknown.

The table came from immunoSEQ multiplex PCR; TCRdb's copy has only in-frame clones and leaves some out. Found here are about 130,000 clones, 70% to 90% of them singletons; the top ten hold about 4.3%. This CDR3 is 14 amino acids long. Looked up from germline, CDR1 is PRHDT and CDR2 is FYEKMQ (reference sequence). V shed 8 bases and J shed 3 bases, with 16 bases lying between them. The TCR comes from an adult in good health. Sequencing used peripheral blood, obtained on day 0 of AZD1222 vaccination. This chain connects TRBV13 to TRBJ1-1; D gene uncertain. The CDR3: CASRRRAEDTEAFF. The DNA for the CDR3 is TGTGCCAGCCGACGTCGGGCTGAGGACACTGAAGCTTTCTTT.